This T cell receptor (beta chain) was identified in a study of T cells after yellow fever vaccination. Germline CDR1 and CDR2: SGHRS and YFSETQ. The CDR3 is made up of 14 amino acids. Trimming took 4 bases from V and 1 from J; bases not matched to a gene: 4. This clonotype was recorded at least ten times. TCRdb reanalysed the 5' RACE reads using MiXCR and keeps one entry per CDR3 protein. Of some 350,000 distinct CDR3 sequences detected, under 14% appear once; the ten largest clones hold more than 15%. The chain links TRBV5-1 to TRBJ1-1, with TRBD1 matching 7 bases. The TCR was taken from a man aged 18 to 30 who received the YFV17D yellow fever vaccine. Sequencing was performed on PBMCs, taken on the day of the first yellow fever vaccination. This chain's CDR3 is CASSRPGGNTEAFF. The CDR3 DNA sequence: TGCGCCAGCAGCCGCCCAGGGGGGAACACTGAAGCTTTCTTT.